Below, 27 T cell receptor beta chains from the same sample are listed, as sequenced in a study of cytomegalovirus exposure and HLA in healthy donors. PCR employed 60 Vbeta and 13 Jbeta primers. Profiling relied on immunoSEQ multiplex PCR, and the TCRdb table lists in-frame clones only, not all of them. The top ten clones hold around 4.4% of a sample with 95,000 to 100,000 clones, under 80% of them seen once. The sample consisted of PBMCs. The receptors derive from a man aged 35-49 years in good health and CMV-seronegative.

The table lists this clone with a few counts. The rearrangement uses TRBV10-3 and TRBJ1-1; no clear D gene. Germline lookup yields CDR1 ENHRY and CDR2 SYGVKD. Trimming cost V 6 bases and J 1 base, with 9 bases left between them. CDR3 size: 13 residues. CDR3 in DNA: TGTGCCATCAGGAAAGACTGGAACACTGAAGCTTTCTTT. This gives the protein CAIRKDWNTEAFF.

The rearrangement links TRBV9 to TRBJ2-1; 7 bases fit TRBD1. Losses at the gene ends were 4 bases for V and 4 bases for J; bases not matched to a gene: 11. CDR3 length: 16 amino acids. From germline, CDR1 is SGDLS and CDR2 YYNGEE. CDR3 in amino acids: CASSYKTGDEYNEQFF. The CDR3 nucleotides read TGTGCCAGCAGCTACAAAACAGGGGACGAGTACAATGAGCAGTTCTTC.

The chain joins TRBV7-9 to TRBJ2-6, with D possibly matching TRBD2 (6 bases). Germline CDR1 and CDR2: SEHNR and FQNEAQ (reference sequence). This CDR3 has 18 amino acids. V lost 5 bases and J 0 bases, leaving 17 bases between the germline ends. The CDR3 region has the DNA TGTGCCAGCAGCCCAATCGCGGGACTGATCTCTGGGGCCAACGTCCTGACTTTC. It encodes CASSPIAGLISGANVLTF.

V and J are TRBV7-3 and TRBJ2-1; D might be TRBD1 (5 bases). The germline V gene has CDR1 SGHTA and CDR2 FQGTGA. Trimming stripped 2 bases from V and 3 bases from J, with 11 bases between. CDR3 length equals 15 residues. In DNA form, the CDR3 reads TGTGCCAGCAGCTTACAGGGAAAGGACTACAATGAGCAGTTCTTC. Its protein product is CASSLQGKDYNEQFF.

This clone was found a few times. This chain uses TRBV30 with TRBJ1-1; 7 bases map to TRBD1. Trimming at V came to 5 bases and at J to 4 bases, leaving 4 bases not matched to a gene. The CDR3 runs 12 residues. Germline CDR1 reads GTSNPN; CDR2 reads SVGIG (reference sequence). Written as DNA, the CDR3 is TGTGCCTGGGACAGGGCTGGCACTGAAGCTTTCTTT. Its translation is CAWDRAGTEAFF.

The CDR3: CASKEGQGAGYGYTF. DNA for the CDR3: TGTGCCAGCAAGGAGGGCCAGGGGGCAGGGTATGGCTACACCTTC. The V and J genes are TRBV6-1 and TRBJ1-2; 8 bases fit TRBD1. Germline values: CDR1 MNHNS, CDR2 SASEGT. The CDR3 runs to 15 residues. Trimming at V came to 7 bases and at J to 5 bases, leaving 12 bases not matched to a gene.

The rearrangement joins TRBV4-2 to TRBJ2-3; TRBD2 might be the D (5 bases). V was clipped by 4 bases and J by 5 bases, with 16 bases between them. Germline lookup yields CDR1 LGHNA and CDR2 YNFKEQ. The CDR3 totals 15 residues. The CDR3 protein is CASSPREPRRDTQYF. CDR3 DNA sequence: TGTGCCAGCAGCCCTCGGGAACCGCGCCGAGATACGCAGTATTTT.

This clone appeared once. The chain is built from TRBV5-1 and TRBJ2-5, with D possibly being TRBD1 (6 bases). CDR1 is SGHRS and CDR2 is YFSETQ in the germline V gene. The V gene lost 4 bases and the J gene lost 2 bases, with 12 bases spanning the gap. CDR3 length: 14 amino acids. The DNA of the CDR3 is TGCGCCAGCAGCCTCAGGGGCTCTCAAGAGACCCAGTACTTC. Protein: CASSLRGSQETQYF.

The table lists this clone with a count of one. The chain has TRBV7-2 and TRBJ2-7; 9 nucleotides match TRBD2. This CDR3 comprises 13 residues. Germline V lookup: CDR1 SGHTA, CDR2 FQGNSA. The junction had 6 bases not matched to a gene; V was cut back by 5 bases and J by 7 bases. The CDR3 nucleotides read TGTGCCAGCAGCCAGGGACTAGCCAGGGAGCAGTACGTC. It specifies CASSQGLAREQYV.

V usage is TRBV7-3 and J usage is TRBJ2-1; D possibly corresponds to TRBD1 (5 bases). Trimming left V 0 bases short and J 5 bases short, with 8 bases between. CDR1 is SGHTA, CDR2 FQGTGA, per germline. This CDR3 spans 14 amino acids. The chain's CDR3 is CASSLTQGNNEQFF. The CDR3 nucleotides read TGTGCCAGCAGCTTAACCCAGGGAAACAATGAGCAGTTCTTC.

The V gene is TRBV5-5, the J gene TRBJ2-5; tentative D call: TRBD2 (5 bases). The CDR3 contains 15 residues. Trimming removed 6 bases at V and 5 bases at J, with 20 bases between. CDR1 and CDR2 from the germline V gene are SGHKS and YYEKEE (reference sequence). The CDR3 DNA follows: TGTGCCAGCACCCCGGTTGAGGCTAGCTGGGAGACCCAGTACTTC. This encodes CASTPVEASWETQYF.

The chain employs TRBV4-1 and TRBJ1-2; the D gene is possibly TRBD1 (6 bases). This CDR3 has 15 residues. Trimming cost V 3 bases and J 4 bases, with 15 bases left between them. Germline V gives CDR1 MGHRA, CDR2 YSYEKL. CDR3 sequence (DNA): TGCGCCAGCAGCCAGGCAGTGGACAGATCCTATGGCTACACCTTC. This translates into CASSQAVDRSYGYTF.

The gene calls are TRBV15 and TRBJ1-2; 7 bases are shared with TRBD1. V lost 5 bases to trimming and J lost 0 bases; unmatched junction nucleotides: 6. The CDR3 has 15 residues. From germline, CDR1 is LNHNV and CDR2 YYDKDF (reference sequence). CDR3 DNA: TGTGCCACCAGCGGCCACAGGGGCCCTAACTATGGCTACACCTTC. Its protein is CATSGHRGPNYGYTF.

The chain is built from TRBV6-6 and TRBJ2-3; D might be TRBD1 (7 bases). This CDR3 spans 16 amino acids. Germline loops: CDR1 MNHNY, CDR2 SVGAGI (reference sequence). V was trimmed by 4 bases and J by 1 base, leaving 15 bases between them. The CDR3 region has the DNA TGTGCCAGCAGTTCCAGACAGGGCGGGGGCACAGATACGCAGTATTTT. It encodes CASSSRQGGGTDTQYF.

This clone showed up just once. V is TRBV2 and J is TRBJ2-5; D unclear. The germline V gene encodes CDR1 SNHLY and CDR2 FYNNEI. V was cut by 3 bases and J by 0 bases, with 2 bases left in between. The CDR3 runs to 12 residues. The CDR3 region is CASSDNQETQYF. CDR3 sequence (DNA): TGTGCCAGCAGTGATAACCAAGAGACCCAGTACTTC.

The CDR3 sequence: CASTKDARWEPLGPGDTQYF. CDR3 nucleotide sequence: TGTGCCAGCACCAAAGATGCTCGCTGGGAGCCATTAGGCCCCGGAGATACGCAGTATTTT. V is TRBV27 and J is TRBJ2-3; a possible D gene is TRBD2 (5 bases). Germline V gives CDR1 MNHEY, CDR2 SMNVEV (reference sequence). The V end lost 7 bases, the J end lost 5 bases, and 34 bases lay between the germline ends. CDR3 length: 20 residues.

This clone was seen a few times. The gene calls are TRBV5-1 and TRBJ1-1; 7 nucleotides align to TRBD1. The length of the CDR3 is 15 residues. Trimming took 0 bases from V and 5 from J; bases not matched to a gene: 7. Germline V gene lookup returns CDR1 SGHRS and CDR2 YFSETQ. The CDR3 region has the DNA TGCGCCAGCAGCTTGGTAAGCAGGGGGGAGACTGAAGCTTTCTTT. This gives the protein CASSLVSRGETEAFF. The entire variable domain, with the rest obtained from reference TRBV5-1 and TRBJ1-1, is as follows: KAGVTQTPRYLIKTRGQQVTLSCSPISGHRSVSWYQQTPGQGLQFLFEYFSETQRNKGNFPGRFSGRQFSNSRSEMNVSTLELGDSALYLCASSLVSRGETEAFFGQGTRLTVV.

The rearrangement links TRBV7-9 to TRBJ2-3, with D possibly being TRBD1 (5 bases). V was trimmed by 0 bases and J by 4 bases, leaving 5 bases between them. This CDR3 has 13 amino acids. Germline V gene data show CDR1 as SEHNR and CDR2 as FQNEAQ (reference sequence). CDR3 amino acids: CASSLAGPDTQYF. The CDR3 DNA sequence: TGTGCCAGCAGCTTAGCGGGGCCAGATACGCAGTATTTT.

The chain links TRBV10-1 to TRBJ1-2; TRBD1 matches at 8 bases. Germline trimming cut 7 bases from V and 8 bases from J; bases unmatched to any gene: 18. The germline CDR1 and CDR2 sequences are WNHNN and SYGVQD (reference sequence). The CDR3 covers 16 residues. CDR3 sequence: CASTTDRVRGCIGYTF. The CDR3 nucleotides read TGCGCCAGCACCACGGACAGGGTGAGAGGGTGCATCGGCTACACCTTC.

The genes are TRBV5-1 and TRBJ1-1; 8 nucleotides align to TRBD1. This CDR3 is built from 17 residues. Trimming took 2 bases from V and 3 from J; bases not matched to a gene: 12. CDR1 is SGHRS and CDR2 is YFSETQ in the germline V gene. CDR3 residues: CASSFLLGSGGDTEAFF. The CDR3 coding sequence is TGCGCCAGCAGCTTTTTGTTGGGGTCAGGGGGCGACACTGAAGCTTTCTTT.

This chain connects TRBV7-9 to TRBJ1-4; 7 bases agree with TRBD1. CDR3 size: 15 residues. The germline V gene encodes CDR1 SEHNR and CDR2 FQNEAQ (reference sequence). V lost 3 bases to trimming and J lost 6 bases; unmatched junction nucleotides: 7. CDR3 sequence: CASSLTGTAYEKLFF. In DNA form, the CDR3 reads TGTGCCAGCAGCTTGACCGGGACAGCTTATGAAAAACTGTTTTTT.

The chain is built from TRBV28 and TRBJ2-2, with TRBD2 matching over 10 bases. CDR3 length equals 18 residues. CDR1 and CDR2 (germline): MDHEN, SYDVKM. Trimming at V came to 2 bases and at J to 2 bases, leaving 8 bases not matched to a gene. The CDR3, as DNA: TGTGCCAGCAGTTTACTCCCTAGCGGGGGACGTAACACCGGGGAGCTGTTTTTT. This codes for CASSLLPSGGRNTGELFF. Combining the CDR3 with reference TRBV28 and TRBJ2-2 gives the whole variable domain DVKVTQSSRYLVKRTGEKVFLECVQDMDHENMFWYRQDPGLGLRLIYFSYDVKMKEKGDIPEGYSVSREKKERFSLILESASTNQTSMYLCASSLLPSGGRNTGELFFGEGSRLTVL.

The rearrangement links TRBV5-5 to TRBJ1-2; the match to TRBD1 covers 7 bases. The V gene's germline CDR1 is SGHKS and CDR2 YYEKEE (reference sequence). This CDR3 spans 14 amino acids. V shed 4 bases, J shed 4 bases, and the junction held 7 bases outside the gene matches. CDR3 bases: TGTGCCAGCAGCCTGACAGGGATCGGCTATGGCTACACCTTC. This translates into CASSLTGIGYGYTF.

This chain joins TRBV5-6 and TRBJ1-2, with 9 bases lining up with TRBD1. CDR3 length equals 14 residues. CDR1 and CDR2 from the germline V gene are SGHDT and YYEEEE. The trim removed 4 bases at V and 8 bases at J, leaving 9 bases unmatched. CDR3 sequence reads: CASSPRDRVSGYTF. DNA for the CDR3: TGTGCCAGCAGCCCCCGGGACAGGGTAAGCGGCTACACCTTC.

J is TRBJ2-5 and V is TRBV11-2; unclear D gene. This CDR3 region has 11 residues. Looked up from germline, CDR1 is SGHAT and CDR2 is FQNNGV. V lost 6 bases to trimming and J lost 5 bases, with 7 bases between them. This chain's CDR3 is CASRREETQYF. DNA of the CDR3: TGTGCCAGCAGACGCGAGGAGACCCAGTACTTC.

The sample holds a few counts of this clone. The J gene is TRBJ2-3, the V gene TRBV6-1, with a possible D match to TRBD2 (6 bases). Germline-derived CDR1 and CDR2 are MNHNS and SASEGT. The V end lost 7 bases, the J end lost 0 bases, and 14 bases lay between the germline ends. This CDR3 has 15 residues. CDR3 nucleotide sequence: TGTGCCAGCATCTGGGCGGGGACTAGCACAGATACGCAGTATTTT. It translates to CASIWAGTSTDTQYF.

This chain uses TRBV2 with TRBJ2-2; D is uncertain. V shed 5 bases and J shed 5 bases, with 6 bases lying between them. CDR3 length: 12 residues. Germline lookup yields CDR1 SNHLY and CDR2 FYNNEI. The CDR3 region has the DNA TGTGCCAGCAGTTTGAGGACCGGGGAGCTGTTTTTT. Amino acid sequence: CASSLRTGELFF.